These 3 T cell receptor beta chains share one sample of origin, sequenced in a study of post-analysis software for immune sequencing data. Notes on the study in general: Comparison of patients with controls showed roughly five TRBV segments more frequent in patients, TRBV5-6, TRBV5-1 and TRBV20-1 among them.

Unique molecular identifiers were carried by the TCR beta cDNA libraries. TCRdb called the PCR reads again in MiXCR, with one record for every CDR3 protein. This sample has 150,000 to 200,000 distinct CDR3 sequences, with 30% found just once. These receptors have no known antigen. Specimen: blood. The source is a girl aged 10-17 years with multiple sclerosis.

This clonotype was observed many times. DNA for the CDR3: TGCAGCGTTGTGGGGCTTGGTTACGAGCAGTACTTC. Translated: CSVVGLGYEQYF. The chain recombines TRBV29-1 with TRBJ2-7, with a tentative D call TRBD1 (5 bases). Germline CDR1 and CDR2: SQVTM and ANQGSEA. This CDR3 has 12 residues. V lost 4 bases and J 4 bases, leaving 11 bases between the germline ends.

This chain uses TRBV7-9 with TRBJ1-3; TRBD1 agrees at 9 bases. The CDR3 totals 15 residues. J was trimmed by 9 bases and V by 5 bases; bases with no gene match: 11. Germline V lookup: CDR1 SEHNR, CDR2 FQNEAQ (reference sequence). The CDR3 is CASSPRTGATGTIYF. The CDR3, as DNA: TGTGCCAGCAGCCCAAGGACAGGGGCCACGGGCACCATATATTTT.

This chain connects TRBV10-3 to TRBJ1-5, with D maybe TRBD1 (6 bases). The V gene lost 0 bases and the J gene lost 4 bases, with 10 bases spanning the gap. This CDR3 has 15 residues. Germline values: CDR1 ENHRY, CDR2 SYGVKD. The CDR3 here is CAISESNRVNQPQHF. The CDR3 nucleotides read TGTGCCATCAGTGAGTCAAACAGGGTAAATCAGCCCCAGCATTTT.